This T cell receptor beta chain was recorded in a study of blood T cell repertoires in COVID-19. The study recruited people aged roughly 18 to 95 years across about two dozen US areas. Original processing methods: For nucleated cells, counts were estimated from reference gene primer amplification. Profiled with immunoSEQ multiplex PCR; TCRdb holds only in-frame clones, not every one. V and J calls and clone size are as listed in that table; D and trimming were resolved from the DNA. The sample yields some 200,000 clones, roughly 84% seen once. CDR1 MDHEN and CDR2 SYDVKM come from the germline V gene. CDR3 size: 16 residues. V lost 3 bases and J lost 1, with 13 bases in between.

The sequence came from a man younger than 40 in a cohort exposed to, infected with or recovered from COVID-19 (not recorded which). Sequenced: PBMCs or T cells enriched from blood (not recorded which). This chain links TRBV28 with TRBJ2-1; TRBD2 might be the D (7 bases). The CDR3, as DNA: TGTGCCAGCAGTTTGGGGGGGGGCCGGTCCTACAATGAGCAGTTCTTC. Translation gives CASSLGGGRSYNEQFF.